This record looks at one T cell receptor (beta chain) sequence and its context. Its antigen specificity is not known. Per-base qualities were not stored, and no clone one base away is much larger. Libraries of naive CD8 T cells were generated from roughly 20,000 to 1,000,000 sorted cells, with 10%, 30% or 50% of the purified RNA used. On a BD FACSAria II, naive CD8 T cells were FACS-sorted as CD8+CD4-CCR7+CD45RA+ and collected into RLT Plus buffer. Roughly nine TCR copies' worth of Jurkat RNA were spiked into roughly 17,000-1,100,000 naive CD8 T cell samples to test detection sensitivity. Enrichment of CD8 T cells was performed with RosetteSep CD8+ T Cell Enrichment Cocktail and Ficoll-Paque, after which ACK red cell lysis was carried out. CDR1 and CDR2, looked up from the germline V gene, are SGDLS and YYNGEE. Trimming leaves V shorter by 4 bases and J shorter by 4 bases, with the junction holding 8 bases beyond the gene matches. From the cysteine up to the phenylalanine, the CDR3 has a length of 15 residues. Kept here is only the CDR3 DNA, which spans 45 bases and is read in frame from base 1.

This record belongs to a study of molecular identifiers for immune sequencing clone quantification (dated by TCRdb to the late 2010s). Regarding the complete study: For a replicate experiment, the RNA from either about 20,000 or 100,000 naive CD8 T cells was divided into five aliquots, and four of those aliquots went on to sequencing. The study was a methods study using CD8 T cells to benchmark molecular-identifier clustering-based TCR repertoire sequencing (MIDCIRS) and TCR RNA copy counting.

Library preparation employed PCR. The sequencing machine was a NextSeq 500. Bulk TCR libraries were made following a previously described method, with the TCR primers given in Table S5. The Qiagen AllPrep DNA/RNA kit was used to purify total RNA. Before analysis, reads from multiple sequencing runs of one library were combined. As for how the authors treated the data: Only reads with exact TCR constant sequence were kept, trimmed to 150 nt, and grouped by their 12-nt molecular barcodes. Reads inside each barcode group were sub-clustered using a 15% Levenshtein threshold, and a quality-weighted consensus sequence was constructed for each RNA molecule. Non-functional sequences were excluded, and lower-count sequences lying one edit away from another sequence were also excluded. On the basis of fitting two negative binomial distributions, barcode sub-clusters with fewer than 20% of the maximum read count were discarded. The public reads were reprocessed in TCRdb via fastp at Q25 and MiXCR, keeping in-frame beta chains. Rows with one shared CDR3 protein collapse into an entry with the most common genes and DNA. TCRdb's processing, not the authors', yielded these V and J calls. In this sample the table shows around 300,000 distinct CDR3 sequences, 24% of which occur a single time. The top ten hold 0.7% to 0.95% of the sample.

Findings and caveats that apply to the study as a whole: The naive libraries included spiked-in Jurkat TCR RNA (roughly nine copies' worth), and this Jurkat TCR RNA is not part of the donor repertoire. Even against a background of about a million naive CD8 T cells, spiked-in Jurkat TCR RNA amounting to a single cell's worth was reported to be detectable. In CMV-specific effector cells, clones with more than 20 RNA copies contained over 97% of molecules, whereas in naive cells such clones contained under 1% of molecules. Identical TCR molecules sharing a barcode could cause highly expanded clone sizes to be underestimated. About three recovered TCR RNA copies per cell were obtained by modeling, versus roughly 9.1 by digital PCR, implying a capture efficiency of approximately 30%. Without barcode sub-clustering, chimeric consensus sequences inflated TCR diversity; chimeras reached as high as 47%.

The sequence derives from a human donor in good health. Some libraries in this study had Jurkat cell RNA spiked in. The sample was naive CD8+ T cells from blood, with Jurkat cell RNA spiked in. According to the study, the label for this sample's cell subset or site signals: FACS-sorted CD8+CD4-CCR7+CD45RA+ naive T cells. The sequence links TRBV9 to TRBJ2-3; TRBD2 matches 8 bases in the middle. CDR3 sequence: CASSLSGSWSDTQYF. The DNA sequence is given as TGTGCCAGCAGCTTGAGCGGGAGTTGGTCAGATACGCAGTATTTT.